The 13 T cell receptor beta chains presented below share a single source sample, sequenced in a study of T-cell memory formation after mild COVID-19. MiXCR, applied by TCRdb to the 5' RACE reads, yields one record per CDR3 protein. This table has roughly 120,000 distinct CDR3 sequences, more than 15% appearing once. Sequenced: PBMCs or a T cell subset sorted from them (not recorded which). Receptors were obtained from an adult woman who had mild COVID-19 (a few samples of this study predate the infection). Cell type and time point are not known.

This clonotype was picked up many times. This chain connects TRBV24-1 to TRBJ2-1, with 9 bases identical to TRBD1. Germline loops: CDR1 KGHDR, CDR2 SFDVKD. V gave up 7 bases and J gave up 3 bases; unmatched junction bases: 6. CDR3 length equals 15 residues. The CDR3 DNA sequence: TGTGCCACCAGCCCCCGGGACAGGGACTACAATGAGCAGTTCTTC. Amino acids: CATSPRDRDYNEQFF.

This clonotype appeared once. The germline gene is not matched at one end of the junction; a read error may be the cause. V gene TRBV7-3 combines with J gene TRBJ2-5; D unresolved. The CDR3 has 13 amino acids. The germline V gene has CDR1 SGHTA and CDR2 FQGTGA. The CDR3: CSSSLRVQETQYF. CDR3 sequence (DNA): TGTTCCAGCAGCTTAAGGGTGCAAGAGACCCAGTACTTC.

At least ten counts were recorded for this clonotype. The chain is built from TRBV12-3 or TRBV12-4 and TRBJ1-5; 8 nucleotides align to TRBD1. CDR3 length: 14 residues. Trimming cost V 4 bases and J 6 bases; bases outside gene matches: 5. CDR3 residues: CASSSDRAGQPQHF. CDR3 in DNA: TGTGCCAGCAGTTCGGACAGGGCGGGTCAGCCCCAGCATTTT.

The chain links TRBV5-1 to TRBJ2-5; tentative D call: TRBD1 (8 bases). Germline CDR1 reads SGHRS; CDR2 reads YFSETQ. Trimming removed 3 bases from V and 2 bases from J, with 14 bases in between. This CDR3 has 15 residues. In DNA form, the CDR3 reads TGCGCCAGCAGCTCCGGACAGGGAGGGCAAGAGACCCAGTACTTC. Protein: CASSSGQGGQETQYF.

CDR3 nucleotide sequence: TGTGCCAGCAGCACACTCGGTGAAGGTTGGGGAAACACCATATATTTT. It yields the protein CASSTLGEGWGNTIYF. This sequence joins TRBV7-2 and TRBJ1-3; D gene unclear. Germline CDR1 SGHTA, CDR2 FQGNSA. There are 16 residues in the CDR3. The germline V and J ends were trimmed by 5 bases and 4 bases, with 18 bases remaining between them.

This sequence joins TRBV7-3 and TRBJ1-1, with D possibly TRBD1 on 6 matching bases. Trimming shortened V by 5 bases and J by 3 bases, and 13 bases separated the two germline ends. CDR3 length equals 14 residues. CDR1 and CDR2 (germline): SGHTA, FQGTGA. As DNA, the CDR3 is TGTGCCAGCAGCAAGAACAGGGAGGACACTGAAGCTTTCTTT. It is translated as CASSKNREDTEAFF.

This clonotype has just a few counts. The CDR3 DNA is TGTGCCAGCAGCTCGTATGGTAGTAATGAAAAACTGTTTTTT. It encodes CASSSYGSNEKLFF. The V call is TRBV13, the J call TRBJ1-4; D is undetermined. The length of the CDR3 is 14 residues. Trimming stripped 4 bases from V and 4 bases from J, with 10 bases between. CDR1 and CDR2 (germline): PRHDT, FYEKMQ (reference sequence).

This clonotype was seen a few times. The chain recombines TRBV12-3 or TRBV12-4 with TRBJ2-2, with TRBD1 identical over 10 bases. Trimming cost V 5 bases and J 4 bases; bases outside gene matches: 4. The CDR3 contains 15 residues. The CDR3 reads CASSQWDRGTGELFF. The DNA for the CDR3 is TGTGCCAGCAGTCAATGGGACAGGGGCACCGGGGAGCTGTTTTTT.

The chain is built from TRBV2 and TRBJ1-2; 12 bases align to TRBD1. Germline lookup yields CDR1 SNHLY and CDR2 FYNNEI. CDR3 length equals 17 residues. With 9 bases clipped from V and 8 bases from J, the junction kept 19 bases outside the gene matches. CDR3: CASSYTGDPGQGAGYTF. Written as DNA, the CDR3 is TGTGCCAGTTCGTACACCGGGGACCCGGGACAGGGGGCAGGCTACACCTTC.

This clonotype was picked up a small number of times. The chain carries TRBV24-1 and TRBJ2-1; D is ambiguous. The CDR3 is 16 amino acids. Trimming stripped 4 bases from V and 0 bases from J, with 12 bases between. In germline, CDR1 is KGHDR, CDR2 SFDVKD. This CDR3 is CATSDPDPRSYNEQFF. The CDR3 DNA reads TGTGCCACCAGTGACCCCGACCCGCGCTCCTACAATGAGCAGTTCTTC.

This clonotype was seen more than once but under ten times. The V call is TRBV7-2, the J call TRBJ2-2; D is unresolved. Germline CDR1 reads SGHTA; CDR2 reads FQGNSA. Between the trimmed V and J ends, which lost 5 bases and 8 bases, there was a span of 12 bases. CDR3 length: 13 residues. The CDR3 sequence: CASSPGRAGELFF. The CDR3 nucleotides are TGTGCCAGCAGCCCCGGCCGCGCAGGGGAGCTGTTTTTT.

The chain is built from TRBV6-4 and TRBJ1-5, with D uncertain. V was pared by 6 bases and J by 7 bases, with 13 bases between. Germline-derived CDR1 and CDR2 are MRHNA and SNTAGT. CDR3 size: 13 residues. This chain's CDR3 is CASRDRTVQPQHF. Here the CDR3 DNA reads TGTGCCAGCAGGGACCGCACGGTGCAGCCCCAGCATTTT.

The chain combines TRBV12-3 or TRBV12-4 with TRBJ1-5; 7 nucleotides agree with TRBD1. CDR3 length: 14 amino acids. J gave up 2 bases and V 6 bases, and 4 bases lay outside the gene matches. In DNA form, the CDR3 reads TGTGCCAGCAGGGGAGGGGGCGGCAATCAGCCCCAGCATTTT. This encodes CASRGGGGNQPQHF.